This T cell receptor beta chain was found in a study of early T cells in non-severe SARS-CoV-2 infection. Looking at the study overall: Sequencing was performed on bulk RNA from unsorted whole blood, leaving chains unpaired. Study outcomes and limitations: Missing private and CD4 specificities, VDJdb matching favored anti-spike CD8 responses.

Tagging with unique molecular identifiers was applied to individual cDNA molecules. One entry per CDR3 protein, called by TCRdb with MiXCR from the 5' RACE reads. The table records 25,000 to 35,000 distinct CDR3 sequences, under 6% of them present only once. The CDR3 length is 14 residues. In germline, CDR1 is SNHLY, CDR2 FYNNEI. Trimming left V 5 bases short and J 8 bases short, with 18 bases between. This clonotype was counted many times. The antigen is unknown. The sequence was obtained from an adult who was a healthcare worker with PCR-confirmed SARS-CoV-2 infection or an uninfected control (not recorded which). J is TRBJ1-2 and V is TRBV2, with unresolved D. Sequencing input: whole blood. The CDR3: CASSLYRESGGYTF. The DNA for the CDR3 is TGTGCCAGCAGTCTATATAGAGAGTCCGGCGGCTACACCTTC.